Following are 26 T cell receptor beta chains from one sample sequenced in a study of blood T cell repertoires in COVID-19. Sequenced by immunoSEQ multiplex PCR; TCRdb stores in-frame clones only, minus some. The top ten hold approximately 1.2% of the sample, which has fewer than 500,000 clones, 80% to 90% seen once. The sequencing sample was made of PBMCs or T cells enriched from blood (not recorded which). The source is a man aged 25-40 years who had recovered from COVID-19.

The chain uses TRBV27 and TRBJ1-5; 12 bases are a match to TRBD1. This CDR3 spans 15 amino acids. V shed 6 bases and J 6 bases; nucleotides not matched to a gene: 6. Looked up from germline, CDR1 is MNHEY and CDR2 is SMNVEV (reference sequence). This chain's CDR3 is CASSPGQGAGQPQHF. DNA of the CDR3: TGTGCCAGCAGCCCGGGACAGGGGGCAGGTCAGCCCCAGCATTTT.

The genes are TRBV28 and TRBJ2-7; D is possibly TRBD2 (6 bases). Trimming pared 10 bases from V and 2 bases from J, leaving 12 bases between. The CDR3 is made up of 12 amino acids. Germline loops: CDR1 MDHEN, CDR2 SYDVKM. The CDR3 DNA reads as TGTGCCACCGGAGGGTCCCCCTACGAGCAGTACTTC. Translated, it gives CATGGSPYEQYF.

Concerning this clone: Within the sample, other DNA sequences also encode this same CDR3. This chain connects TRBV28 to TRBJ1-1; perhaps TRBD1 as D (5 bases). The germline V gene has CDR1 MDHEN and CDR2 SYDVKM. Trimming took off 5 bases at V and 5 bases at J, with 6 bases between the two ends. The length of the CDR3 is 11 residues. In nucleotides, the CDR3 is TGTGCCAGCAGTAGGGGTACTGAAGCTTTCTTT. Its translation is CASSRGTEAFF.

The chain's CDR3 is CATSAHLGGVDQPQHF. The CDR3 DNA reads as TGTGCCACCAGCGCGCACTTAGGGGGCGTCGATCAGCCCCAGCATTTT. The V and J genes are TRBV15 and TRBJ1-5; 7 nucleotides agree with TRBD1. CDR3 size: 16 residues. J gave up 5 bases and V 5 bases, and 12 bases lay outside the gene matches. Germline loops: CDR1 LNHNV, CDR2 YYDKDF (reference sequence). The full variable domain, completed using reference TRBV15 and TRBJ1-5, is DAMVIQNPRYQVTQFGKPVTLSCSQTLNHNVMYWYQQKSSQAPKLLFHYYDKDFNNEADTPDNFQSRRPNTSFCFLDIRSPGLGDTAMYLCATSAHLGGVDQPQHFGDGTRLSIL.

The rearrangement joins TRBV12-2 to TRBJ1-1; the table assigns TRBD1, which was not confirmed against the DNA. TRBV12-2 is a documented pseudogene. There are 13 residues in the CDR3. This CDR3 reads CASRLAQDSEAFF. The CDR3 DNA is TGTGCAAGTCGCTTAGCGCAAGACAGTGAAGCTTTCTTT.

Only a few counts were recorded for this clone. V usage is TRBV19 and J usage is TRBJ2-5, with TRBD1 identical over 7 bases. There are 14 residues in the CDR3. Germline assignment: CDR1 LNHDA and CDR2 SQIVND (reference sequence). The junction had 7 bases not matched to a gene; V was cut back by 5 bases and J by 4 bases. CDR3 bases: TGTGCCAGTAGTGCCTCCCGGACAGGAGAGACCCAGTACTTC. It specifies CASSASRTGETQYF.

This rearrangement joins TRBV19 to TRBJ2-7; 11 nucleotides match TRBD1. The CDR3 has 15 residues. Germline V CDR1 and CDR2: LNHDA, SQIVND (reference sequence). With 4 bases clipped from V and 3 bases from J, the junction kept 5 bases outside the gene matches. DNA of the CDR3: TGTGCCAGTAGTACGGGGACAGGGGGAATCTACGAGCAGTACTTC. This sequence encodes CASSTGTGGIYEQYF.

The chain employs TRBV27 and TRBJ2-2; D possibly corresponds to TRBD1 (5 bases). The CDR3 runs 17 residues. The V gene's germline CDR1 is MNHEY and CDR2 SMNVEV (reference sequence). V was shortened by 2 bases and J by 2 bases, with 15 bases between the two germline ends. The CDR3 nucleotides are TGTGCCAGCAGTTTAATGGTGACAGCTTTAAACACCGGGGAGCTGTTTTTT. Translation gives CASSLMVTALNTGELFF.

CDR3 coding DNA: TGTGCCAGCAGCTTAGCGGGCACATGGAACACTGAAGCTTTCTTT. It translates to CASSLAGTWNTEAFF. The rearrangement links TRBV7-6 to TRBJ1-1; D not resolved. The CDR3 is 15 residues long. Germline V gives CDR1 SGHVS, CDR2 FNYEAQ. The V gene lost 0 bases and the J gene lost 1 base, with 9 bases spanning the gap.

The CDR3 DNA reads TGCAGCGTTGAAGACCCTCGGGACAGGGGTACCTACGAGCAGTACTTC. Its protein product is CSVEDPRDRGTYEQYF. V is TRBV29-1 and J is TRBJ2-7, with 10 positions matching TRBD1. Germline V gives CDR1 SQVTM, CDR2 ANQGSEA. Trimming took 0 bases from V and 2 from J; bases not matched to a gene: 7. The CDR3 extends over 16 amino acids.

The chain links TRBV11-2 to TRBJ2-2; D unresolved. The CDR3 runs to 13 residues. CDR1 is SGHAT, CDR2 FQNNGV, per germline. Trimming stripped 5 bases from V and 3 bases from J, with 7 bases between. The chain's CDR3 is CASSPDYTGELFF. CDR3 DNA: TGTGCCAGCAGCCCAGACTACACCGGGGAGCTGTTTTTT.

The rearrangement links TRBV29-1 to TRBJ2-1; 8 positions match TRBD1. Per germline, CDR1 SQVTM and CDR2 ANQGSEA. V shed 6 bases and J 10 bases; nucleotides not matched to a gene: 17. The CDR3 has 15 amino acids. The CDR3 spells CSVALRDRIWEEQFF. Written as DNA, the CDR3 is TGCAGCGTAGCCCTCCGGGACAGGATTTGGGAGGAGCAGTTCTTC.

The CDR3 coding sequence is TGTGCCAGCAGTTCCCCAGCGTGGACTAACTATGGCTACACCTTC. It encodes CASSSPAWTNYGYTF. This chain joins TRBV28 and TRBJ1-2; D is uncertain. This CDR3 comprises 15 residues. Germline-derived CDR1 and CDR2 are MDHEN and SYDVKM. The V end was cut by 4 bases, the J end by 0 bases, with 12 bases between.

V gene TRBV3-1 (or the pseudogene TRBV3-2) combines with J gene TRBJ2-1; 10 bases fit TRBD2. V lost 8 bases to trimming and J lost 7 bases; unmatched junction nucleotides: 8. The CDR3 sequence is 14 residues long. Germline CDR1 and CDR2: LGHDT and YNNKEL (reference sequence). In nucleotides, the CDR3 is TGTGCCAGCTGTAGGAGCGGGAGGGGGAATGAGCAGTTCTTC. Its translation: CASCRSGRGNEQFF.

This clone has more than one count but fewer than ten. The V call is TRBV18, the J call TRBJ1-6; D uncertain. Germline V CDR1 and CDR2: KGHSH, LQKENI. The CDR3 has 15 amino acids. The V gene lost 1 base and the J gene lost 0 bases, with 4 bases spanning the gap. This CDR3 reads CASSPQSSYNSPLHF. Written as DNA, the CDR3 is TGTGCCAGCTCACCACAGAGCTCCTATAATTCACCCCTCCACTTT.

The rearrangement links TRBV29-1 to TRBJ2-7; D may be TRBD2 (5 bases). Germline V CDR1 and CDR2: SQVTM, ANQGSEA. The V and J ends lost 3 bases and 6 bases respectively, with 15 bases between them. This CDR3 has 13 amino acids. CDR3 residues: CSVDVGTGSEQYF. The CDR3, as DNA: TGCAGCGTTGATGTAGGCACGGGAAGCGAGCAGTACTTC.

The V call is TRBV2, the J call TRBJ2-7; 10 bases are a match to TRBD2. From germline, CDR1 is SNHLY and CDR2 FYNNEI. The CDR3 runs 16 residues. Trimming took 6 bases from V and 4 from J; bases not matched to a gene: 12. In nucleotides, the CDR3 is TGTGCCAGCAGCTCAGGACTAGCGGAGATCTTATACGAGCAGTACTTC. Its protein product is CASSSGLAEILYEQYF.

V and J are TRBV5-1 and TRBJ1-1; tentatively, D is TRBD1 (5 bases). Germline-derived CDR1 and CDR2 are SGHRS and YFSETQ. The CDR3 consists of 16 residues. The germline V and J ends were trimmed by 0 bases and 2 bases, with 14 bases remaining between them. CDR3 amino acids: CASSLGVAGFNTEAFF. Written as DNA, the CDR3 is TGCGCCAGCAGCTTGGGGGTCGCAGGGTTTAACACTGAAGCTTTCTTT.

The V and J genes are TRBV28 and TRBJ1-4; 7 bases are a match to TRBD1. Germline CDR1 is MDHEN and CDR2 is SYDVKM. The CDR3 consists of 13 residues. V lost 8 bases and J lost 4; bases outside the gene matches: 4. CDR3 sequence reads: CASSGTDNEKLFF. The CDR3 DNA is TGTGCCAGCTCCGGGACAGATAATGAAAAACTGTTTTTT. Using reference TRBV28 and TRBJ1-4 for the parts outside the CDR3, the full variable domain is DVKVTQSSRYLVKRTGEKVFLECVQDMDHENMFWYRQDPGLGLRLIYFSYDVKMKEKGDIPEGYSVSREKKERFSLILESASTNQTSMYLCASSGTDNEKLFFGSGTQLSVL.

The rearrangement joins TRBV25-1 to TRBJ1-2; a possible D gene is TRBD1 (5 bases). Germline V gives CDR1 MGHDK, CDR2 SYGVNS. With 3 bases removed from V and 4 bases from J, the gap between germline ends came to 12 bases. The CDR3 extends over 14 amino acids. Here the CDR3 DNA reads TGTGCCAGCAGTGAGGACACGTTGTTCTATGGCTACACCTTC. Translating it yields CASSEDTLFYGYTF.

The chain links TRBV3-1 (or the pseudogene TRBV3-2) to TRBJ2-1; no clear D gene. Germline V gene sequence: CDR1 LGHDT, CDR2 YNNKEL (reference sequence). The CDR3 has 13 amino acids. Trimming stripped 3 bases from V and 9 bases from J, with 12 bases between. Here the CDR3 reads CASSQGSRSEQFF. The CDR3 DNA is TGTGCCAGCAGCCAGGGTAGCCGGTCTGAGCAGTTCTTC.

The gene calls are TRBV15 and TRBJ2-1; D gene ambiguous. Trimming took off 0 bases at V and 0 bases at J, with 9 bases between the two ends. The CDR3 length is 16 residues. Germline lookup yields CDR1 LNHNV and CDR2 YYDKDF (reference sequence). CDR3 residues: CATSRDKASSYNEQFF. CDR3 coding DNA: TGTGCCACCAGCAGAGATAAAGCAAGCTCCTACAATGAGCAGTTCTTC. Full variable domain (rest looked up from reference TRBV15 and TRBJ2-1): DAMVIQNPRYQVTQFGKPVTLSCSQTLNHNVMYWYQQKSSQAPKLLFHYYDKDFNNEADTPDNFQSRRPNTSFCFLDIRSPGLGDTAMYLCATSRDKASSYNEQFFGPGTRLTVL.

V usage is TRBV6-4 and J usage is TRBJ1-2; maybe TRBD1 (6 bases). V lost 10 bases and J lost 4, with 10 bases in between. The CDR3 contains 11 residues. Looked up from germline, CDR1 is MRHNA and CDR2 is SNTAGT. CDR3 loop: CATQDSYGYTF. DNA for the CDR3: TGTGCCACCCAGGACAGCTATGGCTACACCTTC.

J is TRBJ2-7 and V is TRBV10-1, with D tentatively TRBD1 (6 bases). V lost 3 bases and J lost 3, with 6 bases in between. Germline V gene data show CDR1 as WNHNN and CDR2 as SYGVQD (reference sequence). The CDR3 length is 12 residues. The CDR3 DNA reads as TGCGCCAGCAGTGAAGGGGGCTACGAGCAGTACTTC. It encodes CASSEGGYEQYF.

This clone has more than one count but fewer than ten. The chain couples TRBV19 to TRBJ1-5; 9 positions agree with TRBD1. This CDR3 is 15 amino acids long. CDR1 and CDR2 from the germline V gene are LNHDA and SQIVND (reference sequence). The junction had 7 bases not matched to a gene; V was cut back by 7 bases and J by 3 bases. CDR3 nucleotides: TGTGCCAGTAAGGGGACAGGGATGGCCAATCAGCCCCAGCATTTT. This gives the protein CASKGTGMANQPQHF.

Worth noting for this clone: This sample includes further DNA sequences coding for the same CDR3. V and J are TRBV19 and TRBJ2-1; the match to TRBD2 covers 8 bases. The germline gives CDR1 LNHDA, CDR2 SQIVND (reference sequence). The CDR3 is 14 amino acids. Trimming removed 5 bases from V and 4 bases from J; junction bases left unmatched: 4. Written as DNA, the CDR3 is TGTGCCAGTAGTGCGGGAGGAGATTACAATGAGCAGTTCTTC. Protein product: CASSAGGDYNEQFF. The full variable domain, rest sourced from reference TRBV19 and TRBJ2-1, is DGGITQSPKYLFRKEGQNVTLSCEQNLNHDAMYWYRQDPGQGLRLIYYSQIVNDFQKGDIAEGYSVSREKKESFPLTVTSAQKNPTAFYLCASSAGGDYNEQFFGPGTRLTVL.